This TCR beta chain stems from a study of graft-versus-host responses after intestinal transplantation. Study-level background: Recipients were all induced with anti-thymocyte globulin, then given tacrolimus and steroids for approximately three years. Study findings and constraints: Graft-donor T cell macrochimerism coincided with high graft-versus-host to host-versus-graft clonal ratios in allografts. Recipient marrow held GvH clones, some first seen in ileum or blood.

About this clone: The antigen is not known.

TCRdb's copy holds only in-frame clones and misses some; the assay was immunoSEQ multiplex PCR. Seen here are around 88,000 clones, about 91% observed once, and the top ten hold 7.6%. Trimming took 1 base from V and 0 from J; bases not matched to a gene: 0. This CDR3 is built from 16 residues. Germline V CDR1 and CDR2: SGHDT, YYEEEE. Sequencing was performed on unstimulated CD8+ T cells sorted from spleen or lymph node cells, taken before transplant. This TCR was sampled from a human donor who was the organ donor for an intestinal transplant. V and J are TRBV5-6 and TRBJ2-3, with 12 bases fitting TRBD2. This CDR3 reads CASSLTSGGSTDTQYF. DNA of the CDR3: TGTGCCAGCAGCTTGACTAGCGGGGGGAGCACAGATACGCAGTATTTT.